This TCR beta chain appears in the sequencing data of a study of blood T cell repertoires in COVID-19. Study as a whole: COVID-19 samples collected from the United States, Italy and Spain covered acute and convalescent phases. The cDNA or gDNA used as material had been derived from T cells, B-cell-depleted T cells, or PBMCs.

CDR1 SGHVS and CDR2 FQNEAQ come from the germline V gene. V was shortened by 4 bases and J by 6 bases, with 12 bases between the two germline ends. This CDR3 is 14 amino acids long. As processed by the authors: Cell counts per sample came from amplifying reference gene primers. Some clones are missing from TCRdb's copy, which holds only in-frame ones; the method was immunoSEQ multiplex PCR. V and J calls and clone size follow that table, whereas D and trimming were derived from the DNA. This table holds under 200,000 clones, about 83% found once. The chain employs TRBV7-8 and TRBJ2-2; possibly TRBD1 for D (6 bases). The source material was peripheral blood. The TCR sequence derives from a man between 60 and 70 years old with acute or convalescent COVID-19. The CDR3 protein is CASSSINRAGELFF. Here the CDR3 DNA reads TGTGCCAGCAGCTCAATAAACAGGGCCGGGGAGCTGTTTTTT. The complete variable domain, with remaining parts taken from reference TRBV7-8 and TRBJ2-2, reads GAGVSQSPRYKVAKRGQDVALRCDPISGHVSLFWYQQALGQGPEFLTYFQNEAQLDKSGLPSDRFFAERPEGSVSTLKIQRTQQEDSAVYLCASSSINRAGELFFGEGSRLTVL.